This is a list of T cell receptor beta chains from one sample in a study of long-term antiretroviral therapy in people with HIV. Measured with immunoSEQ multiplex PCR; TCRdb has only the in-frame clones, and not every one. Among 20,000 to 25,000 clones listed, roughly 79% were seen once. The sample in question was unsorted PBMCs, obtained 1.1 years before starting antiretroviral therapy. The receptors stem from a woman aged 40 to 50 with HIV. Both conserved end residues are part of each CDR3. Fields, in order: D gene, V gene, J gene, clone size, CDR3 length, CDR3 DNA, CDR3 protein. D genes are given only for firm matches. Part of the rows lack a size; the others show once, few, many or a class for expanded clones.

D: -; V: TRBV5-1; J: TRBJ2-1; size: -; length: 14; DNA: TGCGCCAGCAGCTTGGGTCGCTCCTACAATGAGCAGTTCTTC; CDR3: CASSLGRSYNEQFF
D: -; V: TRBV7-8; J: TRBJ2-7; size: few; length: 14; DNA: TGTGCCAGCAGCTTACCAGGGGAGTTCTACGAGCAGTACTTC; CDR3: CASSLPGEFYEQYF
D: -; V: TRBV7-2; J: TRBJ1-6; size: -; length: 14; DNA: TGTGCCAGCAGCTTAGGTCAGAACCATTCACCCCTCCACTTT; CDR3: CASSLGQNHSPLHF
D: -; V: TRBV10-1; J: TRBJ1-5; size: few; length: 14; DNA: TGCGCCAGCAGTGAGTCGGGAAGCAATCAGCCCCAGCATTTT; CDR3: CASSESGSNQPQHF
D: -; V: TRBV5-6; J: TRBJ2-7; size: -; length: 15; DNA: TGTGCCAGCAGCTTGACATCTAGCGAAACCTACGAGCAGTACTTC; CDR3: CASSLTSSETYEQYF
D: -; V: TRBV6-9; J: TRBJ2-1; size: once; length: 14; DNA: TGTGCCAGCCGAACCGGGACAAAGTACAATGAGCAGTTCTTC; CDR3: CASRTGTKYNEQFF
D: -; V: TRBV5-1; J: TRBJ1-1; size: -; length: 15; DNA: TGCGCCAGCAGCGTGAACAGGGAAAGGGGCACTGAAGCTTTCTTT; CDR3: CASSVNRERGTEAFF
D: -; V: TRBV29-1; J: TRBJ2-2; size: -; length: 11; DNA: TGCAGCGTTGGCAACACCGGGGAGCTGTTTTTT; CDR3: CSVGNTGELFF
D: TRBD2; V: TRBV6-1; J: TRBJ2-2; size: -; length: 15; DNA: TGTGCCAGCAGTGAAAGGGCGGGGGGTACCGGGGAGCTGTTTTTT; CDR3: CASSERAGGTGELFF
D: TRBD1; V: TRBV9; J: TRBJ1-3; size: -; length: 16; DNA: TGTGCCAGCAGCGGTACACAGGGGGCGTCAGGAAACACCATATATTTT; CDR3: CASSGTQGASGNTIYF
D: TRBD2; V: TRBV19; J: TRBJ2-3; size: -; length: 14; DNA: TGTGCCAGTAGTGGGGAGGGCCGCACAGATACGCAGTATTTT; CDR3: CASSGEGRTDTQYF
D: TRBD1; V: TRBV4-2; J: TRBJ2-3; size: -; length: 16; DNA: TGTGCCAGCAGCCAAGATGGGACAGGAAGCACAGATACGCAGTATTTT; CDR3: CASSQDGTGSTDTQYF
D: -; V: TRBV5-3; J: TRBJ1-2; size: -; length: 14; DNA: TGTGCCAGAAGCTCTCTACAGGTTAAGTATGGCTACACCTTC; CDR3: CARSSLQVKYGYTF
D: -; V: TRBV7-9; J: TRBJ1-2; size: -; length: 17; DNA: TGTGCCAGCAGCTTATTTAATGCAGGGCTAAGAAACTATGGCTACACCTTC; CDR3: CASSLFNAGLRNYGYTF
D: -; V: TRBV6-5; J: TRBJ2-1; size: once; length: 15; DNA: TGTGCCAGCAGTTCAGGGGCACTGGGGGGCAATGAGCAGTTCTTC; CDR3: CASSSGALGGNEQFF
D: TRBD1; V: TRBV11-3; J: TRBJ1-4; size: -; length: 17; DNA: TGTGCCAGCAGTCTGGACAGGGCGGAAGTCGGGTTTGAAAAACTGTTTTTT; CDR3: CASSLDRAEVGFEKLFF
D: -; V: TRBV7-6; J: TRBJ2-2; size: -; length: 14; DNA: TGTGCCAGCAGCAGACGCACGGCCGGCGGGGAGCTGTTTTTT; CDR3: CASSRRTAGGELFF
D: TRBD1; V: TRBV19; J: TRBJ1-3; size: -; length: 14; DNA: TGTGCCAGTAGTACCCTGGGACAGGGAAACACCATATATTTT; CDR3: CASSTLGQGNTIYF
D: -; V: TRBV30; J: TRBJ2-1; size: -; length: 12; DNA: TGTGCCTGGAAGGAGACGCCTAATGAGCAGTTCTTC; CDR3: CAWKETPNEQFF
D: TRBD1; V: TRBV18; J: TRBJ1-6; size: -; length: 15; DNA: TGTGCCAGCTCACCCCCCGGGACAGGGGGTTCACCCCTCCACTTT; CDR3: CASSPPGTGGSPLHF
D: -; V: TRBV19; J: TRBJ2-1; size: -; length: 14; DNA: TGTGCCTCCGCCGGTAGCGGGACAGACAATGAGCAGTTCTTC; CDR3: CASAGSGTDNEQFF
D: TRBD2; V: TRBV29-1; J: TRBJ2-3; size: -; length: 15; DNA: TGCAGCGTCGAATCTAGCGGGTTTAGCACAGATACGCAGTATTTT; CDR3: CSVESSGFSTDTQYF
D: -; V: TRBV27; J: TRBJ2-7; size: -; length: 13; DNA: TGTGCCAGCAGTTTATACCAGTCCTACGAGCAGTACTTC; CDR3: CASSLYQSYEQYF
D: -; V: TRBV11-2; J: TRBJ2-7; size: once; length: 19; DNA: TGTGCCAGCAGCTTATCCCCAGGTTTATCCTATCCGGTAGGCTACGAGCAGTACTTC; CDR3: CASSLSPGLSYPVGYEQYF
D: -; V: TRBV7-9; J: TRBJ2-2; size: -; length: 16; DNA: TGTGCCAGCAGCTTATCAGGAGGGGGCTTGGCCGGGGAGCTGTTTTTT; CDR3: CASSLSGGGLAGELFF
D: TRBD2; V: TRBV5-5; J: TRBJ2-3; size: -; length: 15; DNA: TGTGCCAGCAGCTCCCTTATAGCGGGAACAGATACGCAGTATTTT; CDR3: CASSSLIAGTDTQYF
D: TRBD1; V: TRBV11-2; J: TRBJ1-4; size: -; length: 14; DNA: TGTGCCAGCAGCTCCCCAGGGGGGTCTGAAAAACTGTTTTTT; CDR3: CASSSPGGSEKLFF
D: -; V: TRBV5-4; J: TRBJ1-2; size: -; length: 13; DNA: TGTGCCAGCAGCTTGGGGGGGGACTATGGCTACACCTTC; CDR3: CASSLGGDYGYTF
D: TRBD2; V: TRBV5-4; J: TRBJ2-6; size: -; length: 15; DNA: TGTGCCAGCAGCTGGGGGGGGTCTGGGGCCAACGTCCTGACTTTC; CDR3: CASSWGGSGANVLTF
D: -; V: TRBV2; J: TRBJ1-4; size: -; length: 13; DNA: TGTGCCAGCAGTGTCGGTAGGGTTGAAAAACTGTTTTTT; CDR3: CASSVGRVEKLFF
D: -; V: TRBV6-1; J: TRBJ2-7; size: once; length: 13; DNA: TGTGCCAGCAGTGAAGGTGAGGTCTACGAGCAGTACTTC; CDR3: CASSEGEVYEQYF
D: TRBD1; V: TRBV9; J: TRBJ1-1; size: -; length: 14; DNA: TGTGCCAGCAGCCGACAGGGGTTGGTCACTGAAGCTTTCTTT; CDR3: CASSRQGLVTEAFF
D: -; V: TRBV7-9; J: TRBJ1-2; size: few; length: 13; DNA: TGTGCCAGTCAGCTACTACAGAACTATGGCTACACCTTC; CDR3: CASQLLQNYGYTF
D: -; V: TRBV6-5; J: TRBJ2-3; size: -; length: 15; DNA: TGTGCCAGCAGTTACTCGTATGGCGGCACAGATACGCAGTATTTT; CDR3: CASSYSYGGTDTQYF
D: -; V: TRBV25-1; J: TRBJ2-2; size: few; length: 12; DNA: TGTGCCAGCGCAAGGACTGTCGGGGAGCTGTTTTTT; CDR3: CASARTVGELFF
D: -; V: TRBV7-8; J: TRBJ1-2; size: -; length: 13; DNA: TGTGCCAGCAGCTCAACAGCGATTTATGGCTACACCTTC; CDR3: CASSSTAIYGYTF
D: TRBD2; V: TRBV30; J: TRBJ2-5; size: -; length: 14; DNA: TGTGCCTGGAGAGGGACTAGCGGATTGAAGGCCCAGTACTTC; CDR3: CAWRGTSGLKAQYF
D: -; V: TRBV2; J: TRBJ1-1; size: -; length: 13; DNA: TGTGCCAGCAATGGACAGCCTAACACTGAAGCTTTCTTT; CDR3: CASNGQPNTEAFF
D: TRBD1; V: TRBV7-2; J: TRBJ2-7; size: once; length: 15; DNA: TGTGCCAGCAGCAAGCCCGGGACAGGATCCTACGAGCAGTACTTC; CDR3: CASSKPGTGSYEQYF
D: -; V: TRBV4-1; J: TRBJ1-3; size: -; length: 18; DNA: TGCGCCAGCAGCCAACTAGACCTAGGACTTGCCATTGGAAACACCATATATTTT; CDR3: CASSQLDLGLAIGNTIYF
D: -; V: TRBV7-9; J: TRBJ1-1; size: -; length: 14; DNA: TGTGCCAGCAGCTTAGGGGGAGGGGACACTGAAGCTTTCTTT; CDR3: CASSLGGGDTEAFF
D: TRBD1; V: TRBV5-4; J: TRBJ1-2; size: -; length: 15; DNA: TGTGCCAGCAGCCCTCAGGGGGCCTCGTACTATGGCTACACCTTC; CDR3: CASSPQGASYYGYTF
D: TRBD1; V: TRBV18; J: TRBJ1-4; size: -; length: 15; DNA: TGTGCCAGCTCACCACCGGACAGGGTAGGCGAAAAACTGTTTTTT; CDR3: CASSPPDRVGEKLFF
D: -; V: TRBV6-1; J: TRBJ1-2; size: -; length: 14; DNA: TGTGCCAGCAGTGAAGCCTCGGGGTACTATGGCTACACCTTC; CDR3: CASSEASGYYGYTF
D: -; V: TRBV30; J: TRBJ2-5; size: -; length: 12; DNA: TGTGCCTGGACTCAGGGGAGGGAGACCCAGTACTTC; CDR3: CAWTQGRETQYF
D: -; V: TRBV4-1; J: TRBJ2-5; size: -; length: 16; DNA: TGCGCCAGCAGCCAAGCTCCTGGACAGAACCAAGAGACCCAGTACTTC; CDR3: CASSQAPGQNQETQYF
D: TRBD1; V: TRBV7-9; J: TRBJ1-4; size: -; length: 16; DNA: TGTGCCAGCAGCTTAAAGGCAGGGGGCGGAAATGAAAAACTGTTTTTT; CDR3: CASSLKAGGGNEKLFF
D: TRBD1; V: TRBV19; J: TRBJ2-1; size: -; length: 17; DNA: TGTGCCAGTAGCTACTTAACGGGGACAGGGGCGCCGTATGAGCAGTTCTTC; CDR3: CASSYLTGTGAPYEQFF
D: -; V: TRBV7-2; J: TRBJ1-1; size: -; length: 12; DNA: TGTGCCAGCAGCCCCCAGAGTGGTGAAGCTTTCTTT; CDR3: CASSPQSGEAFF
D: TRBD1; V: TRBV7-2; J: TRBJ2-7; size: -; length: 16; DNA: TGTGCCAGCAGTCTTTGGGGTGGACAGGGGGCCTACGAGCAGTACTTC; CDR3: CASSLWGGQGAYEQYF
D: -; V: TRBV5-6; J: TRBJ1-5; size: -; length: 17; DNA: TGTGCCAGCAGCTTACGTCAGGGTTCCCCGGGCAATCAGCCCCAGCATTTT; CDR3: CASSLRQGSPGNQPQHF
D: -; V: TRBV19; J: TRBJ1-2; size: few; length: 15; DNA: TGTGCCAGTAGCCTCTCCCTCGCTGGCACTTTAGGCTACACCTTC; CDR3: CASSLSLAGTLGYTF
D: -; V: TRBV6-1; J: TRBJ2-7; size: -; length: 12; DNA: TGTGCCAGCACCAGAGGTTTGAGGGAGCAGTACTTC; CDR3: CASTRGLREQYF
D: -; V: TRBV27; J: TRBJ2-7; size: -; length: 15; DNA: TGTGCCAGCAGTTTCGACGCAAAACCATCCTACGAGCAGTACTTC; CDR3: CASSFDAKPSYEQYF
D: -; V: TRBV2; J: TRBJ2-7; size: -; length: 13; DNA: TGTGCCAGCGAGGGAGAGGTAGTCTACGAGCAGTACTTC; CDR3: CASEGEVVYEQYF
D: TRBD2; V: TRBV7-2; J: TRBJ2-7; size: -; length: 15; DNA: TGTGCCAGCAGCCCAGCGGGGTTCCCTACCTACGAGCAGTACTTC; CDR3: CASSPAGFPTYEQYF
D: -; V: TRBV7-9; J: TRBJ2-3; size: -; length: 13; DNA: TGTGCCAGCAGCTTTGTACCGTTAGATACGCAGTATTTT; CDR3: CASSFVPLDTQYF
D: -; V: TRBV16; J: TRBJ1-2; size: -; length: 15; DNA: TGTGCCAGCAGCCAATTCGGGGGGCGCAGCTATGGCTACACCTTC; CDR3: CASSQFGGRSYGYTF
D: -; V: TRBV6-6; J: TRBJ2-7; size: -; length: 12; DNA: TGTGCCAGCACCAACTGGGAGCGCGAGCAGTACTTC; CDR3: CASTNWEREQYF